This entry lists 5 T cell receptor beta chains sequenced from one sample in a study of OX40 agonist ivuxolimab in advanced cancers. Assay used: immunoSEQ multiplex PCR; TCRdb lists only in-frame clones, some missing. The repertoire holds about 18,000 clones, roughly 74% seen once, with more than 25% in the top ten. Sequencing was performed on CD4+ or CD8+ T cells sorted from blood, taken in a trial of the OX40 agonist ivuxolimab. These receptors all come from an adult with an advanced solid tumor such as melanoma, head and neck, liver or kidney cancer.

The V call is TRBV9, the J call TRBJ2-7, with D possibly matching TRBD1 (6 bases). This CDR3 comprises 14 residues. CDR1 and CDR2 (germline): SGDLS, YYNGEE. Trimming shortened V by 4 bases and J by 5 bases, and 16 bases separated the two germline ends. CDR3 nucleotide sequence: TGTGCCAGCAGCCCTCCGGGACACCCGGACGAGCAGTACTTC. Protein: CASSPPGHPDEQYF.

V usage is TRBV9 and J usage is TRBJ2-1; TRBD2 matches 12 bases. Germline V gene data show CDR1 as SGDLS and CDR2 as YYNGEE. The CDR3 is made up of 16 amino acids. Trimming cost V 3 bases and J 7 bases; bases outside gene matches: 8. CDR3 in DNA: TGTGCCAGCAGCGCGTTACTAGCGGGAGGATGGAATGAGCAGTTCTTC. This translates into CASSALLAGGWNEQFF. Full variable domain (remainder filled in from reference TRBV9 and TRBJ2-1): DSGVTQTPKHLITATGQRVTLRCSPRSGDLSVYWYQQSLDQGLQFLIQYYNGEERAKGNILERFSAQQFPDLHSELNLSSLELGDSALYFCASSALLAGGWNEQFFGPGTRLTVL.

The chain is built from TRBV7-6 and TRBJ1-3; TRBD1 agrees at 10 bases. The CDR3 has 15 residues. V gave up 5 bases and J gave up 4 bases; unmatched junction bases: 5. Germline CDR1 reads SGHVS; CDR2 reads FNYEAQ. The CDR3 DNA reads as TGTGCCAGCAGCCCGGACAGGGGGAGCGGAAACACCATATATTTT. It specifies CASSPDRGSGNTIYF.

The rearrangement joins TRBV19 to TRBJ2-3, with D perhaps matching TRBD2 (6 bases). CDR1 and CDR2 (germline): LNHDA, SQIVND (reference sequence). There are 15 residues in the CDR3. V lost 3 bases and J 2 bases, leaving 12 bases between the germline ends. The CDR3 DNA follows: TGTGCCAGTAGTATTGGCGGACTAATCACAGATACGCAGTATTTT. As protein: CASSIGGLITDTQYF.

V and J are TRBV30 and TRBJ2-1, with D possibly being TRBD1 or TRBD2 (5 bases each). Germline CDR1 reads GTSNPN; CDR2 reads SVGIG (reference sequence). The CDR3 contains 16 residues. V lost 2 bases to trimming and J lost 1 base, with 15 bases between them. The CDR3 loop is CAWSRRRGESYNEQFF. The CDR3 DNA is TGTGCCTGGAGTCGGAGGCGAGGGGAGTCCTACAATGAGCAGTTCTTC.